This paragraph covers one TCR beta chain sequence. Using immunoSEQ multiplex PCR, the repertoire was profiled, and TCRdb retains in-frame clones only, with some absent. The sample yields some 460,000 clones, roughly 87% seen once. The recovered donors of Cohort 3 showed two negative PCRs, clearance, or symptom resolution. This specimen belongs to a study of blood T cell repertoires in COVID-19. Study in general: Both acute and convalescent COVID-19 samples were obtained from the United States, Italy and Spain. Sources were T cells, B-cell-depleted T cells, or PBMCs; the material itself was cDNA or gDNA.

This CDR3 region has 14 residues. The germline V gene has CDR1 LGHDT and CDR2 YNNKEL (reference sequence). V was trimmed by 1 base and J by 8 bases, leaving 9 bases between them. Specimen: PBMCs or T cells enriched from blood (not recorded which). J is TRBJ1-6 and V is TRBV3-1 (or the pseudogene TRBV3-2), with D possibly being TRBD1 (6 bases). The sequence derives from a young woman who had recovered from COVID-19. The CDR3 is CASSQVQGDSPLHF. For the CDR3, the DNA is TGTGCCAGCAGCCAAGTACAGGGCGATTCACCCCTCCACTTT.